The clone carrying this T cell receptor (beta chain) was counted at least ten times. Its antigen is currently unknown. Germline CDR1 is SGHTA and CDR2 is FQGNSA. V dropped 5 bases and J dropped 6 bases, with 14 bases sitting between them. This CDR3 is built from 13 residues. The source of the sample is a study of identical twins. The study's findings and limits: A partial confounding effect on zero-insertion analyses could come from invariant MAIT and iNKT cells.

MiXCR, applied by TCRdb to the 5' RACE reads, yields one record per CDR3 protein. The sample records about 150,000 distinct CDR3 sequences, approximately 4% being singletons. The chain uses TRBV7-2 and TRBJ2-7; D may be TRBD2 (7 bases). The sequenced sample consisted of memory T cells sorted from blood. The origin of this receptor is a man between 18 and 35 years old in good health. The CDR3 DNA reads as TGTGCCAGCAGCCCAACTAGGGGGGGCGAGCAGTACTTC. Translated: CASSPTRGGEQYF.